The 10 T cell receptor beta chains given below trace back to one sample, sequenced in a study of CD8+ T cells in alopecia areata. After isolation, RNA underwent reverse transcription to generate cDNA as the sequencing template. Using immunoSEQ multiplex PCR, the repertoire was profiled, and TCRdb retains in-frame clones only, with some absent. The sample has about 130,000 clones, about three fifths seen once. Sequences were derived from CD4+ T cells sorted from blood, sampled at week 0. The receptors shown here come from a human donor with alopecia areata.

V usage is TRBV5-6 and J usage is TRBJ2-5; D perhaps matches TRBD1 (6 bases). The germline CDR1 and CDR2 sequences are SGHDT and YYEEEE. Between the trimmed V and J ends, which lost 4 bases and 5 bases, there was a span of 24 bases. The CDR3 length is 17 residues. The CDR3 DNA sequence: TGTGCCAGCAGCCCCGAGGGTATCCCTAAGGGGGTGGAGACCCAGTACTTC. As protein: CASSPEGIPKGVETQYF.

The V and J genes are TRBV4-1 and TRBJ2-5; TRBD1 might be the D (5 bases). In germline, CDR1 is MGHRA, CDR2 YSYEKL. Trimming took 0 bases from V and 4 from J, leaving 15 bases between them. The CDR3 sequence is 16 residues long. CDR3 loop: CASSQDGAALGETQYF. The CDR3 bases are TGCGCCAGCAGCCAAGATGGGGCCGCGCTAGGAGAGACCCAGTACTTC.

The J gene is TRBJ1-4, the V gene TRBV9; no definite D call. V was shortened by 3 bases and J by 8 bases, with 11 bases between the two germline ends. CDR3 size: 13 residues. The germline V gene has CDR1 SGDLS and CDR2 YYNGEE. CDR3: CASSASVNEKLFF. Here the CDR3 DNA reads TGTGCCAGCAGCGCCAGCGTTAACGAAAAACTGTTTTTT.

This clone appeared a few times. The chain has TRBV12-5 and TRBJ1-2; 7 nucleotides agree with TRBD1. CDR1 is LGHNT and CDR2 is FRNRAP in the germline V gene. V gave up 3 bases and J gave up 0 bases; unmatched junction bases: 7. The CDR3 length is 16 residues. The chain's CDR3 is CASGFPSTGSNYGYTF. CDR3 bases: TGTGCTAGTGGTTTCCCTTCGACAGGGTCTAACTATGGCTACACCTTC.

The V call is TRBV5-6, the J call TRBJ2-1; the D call may be TRBD1 or TRBD2 (5 bases each). This CDR3 has 14 amino acids. With 4 bases removed from V and 8 bases from J, the gap between germline ends came to 16 bases. Germline values: CDR1 SGHDT, CDR2 YYEEEE. Written as DNA, the CDR3 is TGTGCCAGCAGCCCCGGTCGGGGCCGCCATGAGCAGTTCTTC. Translation gives CASSPGRGRHEQFF.

This clone was observed a handful of times. This chain uses TRBV7-9 with TRBJ2-3; D tentatively fits TRBD1 or TRBD2 (5 bases each). Trimming pared 5 bases from V and 1 base from J, leaving 19 bases between. The CDR3 is made up of 17 amino acids. CDR1 SEHNR and CDR2 FQNEAQ come from the germline V gene (reference sequence). The CDR3 nucleotides are TGTGCCAGCAGCCCCTACGCCGGGGCACAGGGCACAGATACGCAGTATTTT. It encodes CASSPYAGAQGTDTQYF.

The chain couples TRBV6-5 to TRBJ1-2; 9 positions agree with TRBD1. Trimming cost V 7 bases and J 6 bases; bases outside gene matches: 12. This CDR3 is built from 15 residues. Germline CDR1 is MNHEY and CDR2 is SVGAGI. The CDR3 nucleotides read TGTGCCAGCATTGGGGACAGGGTGGATGGAGATGGCTACACCTTC. As protein: CASIGDRVDGDGYTF.

The chain carries TRBV11-2 and TRBJ1-2, with D perhaps TRBD1 (6 bases). V gave up 1 base and J gave up 4 bases, with 10 bases separating them. CDR3 size: 14 residues. Germline CDR1 and CDR2: SGHAT and FQNNGV. For the CDR3, the DNA is TGTGCCAGCAGCTTAGGGGGGGCCGGCTATGGCTACACCTTC. Its protein product is CASSLGGAGYGYTF. The full variable domain, rest sourced from reference TRBV11-2 and TRBJ1-2, is EAGVAQSPRYKIIEKRQSVAFWCNPISGHATLYWYQQILGQGPKLLIQFQNNGVVDDSQLPKDRFSAERLKGVDSTLKIQPAKLEDSAVYLCASSLGGAGYGYTFGSGTRLTVV.

The chain couples TRBV5-6 to TRBJ1-2; TRBD1 matches 7 bases. This CDR3 is 15 amino acids long. The ends lost 4 bases at V and 4 bases at J; junction bases unmatched: 10. Germline V lookup: CDR1 SGHDT, CDR2 YYEEEE. For the CDR3, the DNA is TGTGCCAGCAGCATACCGCGGACAGGAACCTATGGCTACACCTTC. Protein product: CASSIPRTGTYGYTF. Filled out from reference TRBV5-6 and TRBJ1-2, the complete variable domain reads DAGVTQSPTHLIKTRGQQVTLRCSPKSGHDTVSWYQQALGQGPQFIFQYYEEEERQRGNFPDRFSGHQFPNYSSELNVNALLLGDSALYLCASSIPRTGTYGYTFGSGTRLTVV.

The rearrangement links TRBV2 to TRBJ2-7, with 7 bases lining up with TRBD1. Looked up from germline, CDR1 is SNHLY and CDR2 is FYNNEI. Germline trimming cut 1 base from V and 4 bases from J; bases unmatched to any gene: 10. This CDR3 comprises 16 residues. The CDR3 DNA reads as TGTGCCAGCAGTGAAGGGGGGACGACAGGGTATTACGAGCAGTACTTC. Translating gives CASSEGGTTGYYEQYF.